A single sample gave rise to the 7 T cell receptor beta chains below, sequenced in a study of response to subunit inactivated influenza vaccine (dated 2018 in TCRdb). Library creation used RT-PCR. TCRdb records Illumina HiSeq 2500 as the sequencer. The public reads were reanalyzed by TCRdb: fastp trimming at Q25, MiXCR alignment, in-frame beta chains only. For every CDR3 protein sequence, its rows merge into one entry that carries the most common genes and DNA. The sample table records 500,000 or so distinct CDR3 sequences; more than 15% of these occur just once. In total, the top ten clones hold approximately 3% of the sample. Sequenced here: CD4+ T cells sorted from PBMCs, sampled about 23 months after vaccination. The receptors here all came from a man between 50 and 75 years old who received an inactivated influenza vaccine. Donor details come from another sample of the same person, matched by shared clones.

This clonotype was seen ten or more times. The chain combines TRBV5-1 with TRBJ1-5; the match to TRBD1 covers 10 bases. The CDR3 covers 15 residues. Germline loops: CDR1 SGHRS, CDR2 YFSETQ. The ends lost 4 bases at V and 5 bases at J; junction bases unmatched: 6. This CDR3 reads CASSASGQGYQPQHF. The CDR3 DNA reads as TGCGCCAGCAGCGCCTCGGGACAGGGGTATCAGCCCCAGCATTTT.

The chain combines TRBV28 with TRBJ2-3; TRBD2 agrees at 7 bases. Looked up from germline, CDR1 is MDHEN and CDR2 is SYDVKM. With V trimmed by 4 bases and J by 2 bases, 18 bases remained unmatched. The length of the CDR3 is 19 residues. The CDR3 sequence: CASSSPSPWEGKATDTQYF. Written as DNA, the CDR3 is TGTGCCAGCAGTTCCCCGTCACCGTGGGAGGGTAAGGCCACAGATACGCAGTATTTT.

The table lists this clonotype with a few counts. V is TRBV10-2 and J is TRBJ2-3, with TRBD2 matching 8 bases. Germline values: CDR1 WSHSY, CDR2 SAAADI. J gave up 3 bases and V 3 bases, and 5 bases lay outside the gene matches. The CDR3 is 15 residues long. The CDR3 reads CASSDRGGLTDTQYF. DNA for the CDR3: TGCGCCAGCAGTGACCGGGGGGGGCTAACAGATACGCAGTATTTT.

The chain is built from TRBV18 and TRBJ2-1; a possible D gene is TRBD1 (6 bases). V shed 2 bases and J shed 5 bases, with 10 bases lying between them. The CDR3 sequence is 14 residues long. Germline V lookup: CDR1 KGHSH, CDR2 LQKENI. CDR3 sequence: CASSPIWTDNEQFF. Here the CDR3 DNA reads TGTGCCAGCTCACCAATTTGGACAGACAATGAGCAGTTCTTC.

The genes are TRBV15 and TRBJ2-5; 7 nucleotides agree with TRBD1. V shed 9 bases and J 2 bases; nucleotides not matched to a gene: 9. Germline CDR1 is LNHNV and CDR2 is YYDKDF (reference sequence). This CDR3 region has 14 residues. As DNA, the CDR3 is TGTGCCACAAGTCGACAGGGCGGACAAGAGACCCAGTACTTC. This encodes CATSRQGGQETQYF.

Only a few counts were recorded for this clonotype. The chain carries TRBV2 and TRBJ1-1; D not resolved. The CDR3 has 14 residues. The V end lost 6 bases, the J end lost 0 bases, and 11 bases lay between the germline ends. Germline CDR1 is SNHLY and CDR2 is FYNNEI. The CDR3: CASSFRRMNTEAFF. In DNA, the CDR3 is TGTGCCAGCAGCTTCAGGAGAATGAACACTGAAGCTTTCTTT.

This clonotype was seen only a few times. CDR3 DNA sequence: TGCGCCAGCAGCTTGTTAGCGTCGGCGAACACTGAAGCTTTCTTT. Translating it yields CASSLLASANTEAFF. The rearrangement links TRBV5-1 to TRBJ1-1; no definite D call. The CDR3 has 15 residues. V lost 1 base to trimming and J lost 1 base, with 11 bases between them. Per germline, CDR1 SGHRS and CDR2 YFSETQ.